Listed here is a single T cell receptor (beta chain). The data were obtained in a study of long-term antiretroviral therapy in people with HIV. They ran version v3.0 of the immunoSEQ assay at survey level. Using immunoSEQ multiplex PCR, the repertoire was profiled, and TCRdb retains in-frame clones only, with some absent. The repertoire holds more than 35,000 clones, with 90% to 95% as singletons. Looked up from germline, CDR1 is SGHVS and CDR2 is FNYEAQ. The CDR3 runs 20 residues. V was shortened by 5 bases and J by 3 bases, with 29 bases between the two germline ends. Specimen: unsorted PBMCs, collected 4.1 years after starting antiretroviral therapy. This chain connects TRBV7-6 to TRBJ2-1; D possibly matches TRBD1 or TRBD2 (6 bases each). This receptor was obtained from a woman aged 45-59 years with HIV. CDR3 nucleotide sequence: TGTGCCAGCAGCGGCCGGGACGCCGACGAGGGGGGACGTGACTACAATGAGCAGTTCTTC. This translates into CASSGRDADEGGRDYNEQFF.